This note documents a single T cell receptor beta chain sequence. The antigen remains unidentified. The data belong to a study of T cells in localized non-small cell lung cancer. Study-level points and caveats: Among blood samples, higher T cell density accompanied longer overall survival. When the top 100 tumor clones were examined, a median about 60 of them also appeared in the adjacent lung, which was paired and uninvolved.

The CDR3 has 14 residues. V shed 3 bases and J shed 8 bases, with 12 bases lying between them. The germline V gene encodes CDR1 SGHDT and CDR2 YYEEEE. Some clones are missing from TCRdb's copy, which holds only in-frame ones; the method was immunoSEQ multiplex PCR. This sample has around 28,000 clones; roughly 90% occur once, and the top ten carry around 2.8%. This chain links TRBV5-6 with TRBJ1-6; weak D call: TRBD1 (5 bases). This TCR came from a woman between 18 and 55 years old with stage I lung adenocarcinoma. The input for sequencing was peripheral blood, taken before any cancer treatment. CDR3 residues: CASSYTEGYSPLHF. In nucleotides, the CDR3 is TGTGCCAGCAGCTACACCGAGGGGTATTCACCCCTCCACTTT.